These 29 T cell receptor beta chains came from one sample sequenced in a study of T cell repertoires in cytomegalovirus infection. TCRdb reprocessed the reads via MiXCR and lists one record per CDR3 protein. The repertoire holds about 360,000 distinct CDR3 sequences, with 18% as singletons. Material for sequencing was PBMCs. Source of these receptors: a human donor in good health (CMV status not recorded). Some clones in this sample may be carry-over from other donors' samples.

This clonotype was detected a few times. This chain links TRBV28 with TRBJ2-1; 7 bases match TRBD1. Trimming took 6 bases from V and 3 from J; bases not matched to a gene: 11. CDR3 length: 16 residues. Germline CDR1 MDHEN, CDR2 SYDVKM. As DNA, the CDR3 is TGTGCCAGCAGCCCTGGGGGACAGAACCTCTACAATGAGCAGTTCTTC. Encoded protein: CASSPGGQNLYNEQFF.

This clonotype came up a few times. The rearrangement joins TRBV2 to TRBJ2-3; tentative D call: TRBD1 (5 bases). Trimming pared 7 bases from V and 1 base from J, leaving 9 bases between. Germline V gives CDR1 SNHLY, CDR2 FYNNEI. The CDR3 spans 13 residues. The CDR3 nucleotides read TGTGCCAGCAAGGAAGGGGGCACAGATACGCAGTATTTT. This codes for CASKEGGTDTQYF. Drawing the rest from reference TRBV2 and TRBJ2-3, the complete variable domain is EPEVTQTPSHQVTQMGQEVILRCVPISNHLYFYWYRQILGQKVEFLVSFYNNEISEKSEIFDDQFSVERPDGSNFTLKIRSTKLEDSAMYFCASKEGGTDTQYFGPGTRLTVL.

V usage is TRBV29-1 and J usage is TRBJ2-7; no clear D. Trimming took off 3 bases at V and 3 bases at J, with 12 bases between the two ends. The CDR3 sequence is 13 residues long. Germline values: CDR1 SQVTM, CDR2 ANQGSEA. For the CDR3, the DNA is TGCAGCGTTGATTCGAGAAAGGACTACGAGCAGTACTTC. This sequence encodes CSVDSRKDYEQYF.

This clonotype occurred many times. The chain links TRBV6-2 or TRBV6-3 to TRBJ1-5, with D possibly TRBD1 on 6 matching bases. V gave up 2 bases and J gave up 0 bases, with 8 bases separating them. CDR3 length equals 15 residues. Germline values: CDR1 MNHEY, CDR2 SVGEGT. CDR3 protein: CASSYARGSNQPQHF. The CDR3 DNA follows: TGTGCCAGCAGTTACGCCAGGGGTAGCAATCAGCCCCAGCATTTT.

The table lists this clonotype with many counts. This chain uses TRBV7-8 with TRBJ2-5; D gene unclear. CDR1 is SGHVS, CDR2 FQNEAQ, per germline. Trimming cost V 5 bases and J 0 bases, with 13 bases left between them. This CDR3 contains 15 residues. The CDR3 protein is CASSVGLVHQETQYF. Written as DNA, the CDR3 is TGTGCCAGCAGCGTAGGATTGGTGCACCAAGAGACCCAGTACTTC. Combining the CDR3 with reference TRBV7-8 and TRBJ2-5 gives the whole variable domain GAGVSQSPRYKVAKRGQDVALRCDPISGHVSLFWYQQALGQGPEFLTYFQNEAQLDKSGLPSDRFFAERPEGSVSTLKIQRTQQEDSAVYLCASSVGLVHQETQYFGPGTRLLVL.

This clonotype has ten or more counts. The chain carries TRBV7-2 and TRBJ2-7, with 10 bases aligning to TRBD2. The CDR3 is 16 amino acids. The germline gives CDR1 SGHTA, CDR2 FQGNSA. J was trimmed by 4 bases and V by 1 base; bases with no gene match: 7. CDR3 protein: CASSLGTSGNGYEQYF. The DNA for the CDR3 is TGTGCCAGCAGCTTAGGGACTAGCGGAAACGGGTACGAGCAGTACTTC.

In this sample, this clonotype turned up a few times. The rearrangement joins TRBV15 to TRBJ2-5, with 11 bases fitting TRBD2. V lost 7 bases to trimming and J lost 5 bases; unmatched junction nucleotides: 15. This CDR3 is 17 amino acids long. Germline V lookup: CDR1 LNHNV, CDR2 YYDKDF (reference sequence). Written as DNA, the CDR3 is TGTGCCACCACCCTTTCTAGCGGGGGGCCGAGGGGGGAGACCCAGTACTTC. It specifies CATTLSSGGPRGETQYF. Full variable domain (rest looked up from reference TRBV15 and TRBJ2-5): DAMVIQNPRYQVTQFGKPVTLSCSQTLNHNVMYWYQQKSSQAPKLLFHYYDKDFNNEADTPDNFQSRRPNTSFCFLDIRSPGLGDTAMYLCATTLSSGGPRGETQYFGPGTRLLVL.

This clonotype was seen a few times. The chain carries TRBV12-3 or TRBV12-4 and TRBJ2-1; 11 bases align to TRBD2. This CDR3 has 15 residues. V dropped 6 bases and J dropped 10; count of bases not matched to a gene: 11. The CDR3 protein is CASRPLAGGPIEQFF. The CDR3, as DNA: TGTGCCAGCAGGCCGCTAGCGGGAGGCCCAATCGAGCAGTTCTTC.

As concerns this clonotype: Being one base from a much bigger clone, this may be a read error. The gene calls are TRBV7-2 and TRBJ2-5, with 7 bases that match TRBD2. Germline V gene sequence: CDR1 SGHTA, CDR2 FQGNSA. The CDR3 has 13 amino acids. Unmatched junction bases numbered 7, after V lost 8 bases and J lost 4 bases. The CDR3 here is CASGRGEGETQYF. DNA of the CDR3: TGTGCCAGCGGCAGAGGGGAGGGAGAGACCCAGTACTTC.

This clonotype was seen at least ten times. The V and J genes are TRBV7-8 and TRBJ1-2; tentatively, D is TRBD1 (6 bases). Trimming took off 5 bases at V and 4 bases at J, with 20 bases between the two ends. The CDR3 has 16 residues. Germline V gene sequence: CDR1 SGHVS, CDR2 FQNEAQ. Here the CDR3 reads CASSISGGRRFYGYTF. The CDR3 DNA sequence: TGTGCCAGCAGCATCTCGGGGGGCAGGAGGTTCTATGGCTACACCTTC.

This clonotype was detected many times. V is TRBV7-9 and J is TRBJ2-5, with no clear D. The CDR3 has 13 residues. V lost 3 bases to trimming and J lost 5 bases, with 10 bases between them. The germline V gene encodes CDR1 SEHNR and CDR2 FQNEAQ (reference sequence). The chain's CDR3 is CASSLDLVETQYF. CDR3 DNA: TGTGCCAGCAGCTTGGATTTGGTTGAGACCCAGTACTTC.

This rearrangement joins TRBV28 to TRBJ1-6, with D unclear. This CDR3 comprises 16 residues. Germline V lookup: CDR1 MDHEN, CDR2 SYDVKM. V lost 4 bases to trimming and J lost 8 bases, with 18 bases between them. The DNA of the CDR3 is TGTGCCAGCAGTTCAGCCTGGACTGGGCTATATTCACCCCTCCACTTT. Amino acids: CASSSAWTGLYSPLHF.

This clonotype was recorded a few times. The gene calls are TRBV12-3 or TRBV12-4 and TRBJ1-1; weak D call: TRBD1 (6 bases). The CDR3 length is 14 residues. V lost 6 bases to trimming and J lost 4 bases, with 15 bases between them. For the CDR3, the DNA is TGTGCCAGCAGAGAACAGGGTAGTGCCACTGAAGCTTTCTTT. It specifies CASREQGSATEAFF.

This sequence joins TRBV12-3 or TRBV12-4 and TRBJ2-1; the D gene is possibly TRBD2 (5 bases). CDR3 length: 16 residues. The V end lost 2 bases, the J end lost 0 bases, and 11 bases lay between the germline ends. CDR3 sequence reads: CASSLRGSSSYNEQFF. CDR3 nucleotide sequence: TGTGCCAGCAGTTTACGGGGTTCGAGCTCCTACAATGAGCAGTTCTTC.

This clonotype has at least ten counts. This sequence joins TRBV7-6 and TRBJ2-2, with D perhaps TRBD2 (6 bases). Trimming shortened V by 5 bases and J by 3 bases, and 22 bases separated the two germline ends. The CDR3 totals 18 residues. Looked up from germline, CDR1 is SGHVS and CDR2 is FNYEAQ. In DNA form, the CDR3 reads TGTGCCAGCAGCAACACCGGGACTTTCTCTAGTGACACCGGGGAGCTGTTTTTT. It specifies CASSNTGTFSSDTGELFF.

This clonotype was seen a few times. The V and J genes are TRBV29-1 and TRBJ2-1, with D hard to call. This CDR3 has 14 residues. Per germline, CDR1 SQVTM and CDR2 ANQGSEA. The V end lost 4 bases, the J end lost 2 bases, and 12 bases lay between the germline ends. The CDR3 region is CSVGGDFPYNEQFF. The CDR3 DNA follows: TGCAGCGTTGGAGGAGACTTCCCCTACAATGAGCAGTTCTTC.

This clonotype came up many times. The chain recombines TRBV7-2 with TRBJ2-1, with TRBD2 matching over 7 bases. With 4 bases clipped from V and 8 bases from J, the junction kept 23 bases outside the gene matches. The germline V gene encodes CDR1 SGHTA and CDR2 FQGNSA. CDR3 length: 19 amino acids. The CDR3 is CASSSKARRLVGGGDEQFF. CDR3 nucleotides: TGTGCCAGCAGCTCTAAGGCGAGGAGGCTAGTGGGGGGAGGGGATGAGCAGTTCTTC. Drawing the rest from reference TRBV7-2 and TRBJ2-1, the complete variable domain is GAGVSQSPSNKVTEKGKDVELRCDPISGHTALYWYRQSLGQGLEFLIYFQGNSAPDKSGLPSDRFSAERTGGSVSTLTIQRTQQEDSAVYLCASSSKARRLVGGGDEQFFGPGTRLTVL.

Concerning this clonotype itself: This sequence may be a read error, since a much larger clone differs from it by one base. The chain has TRBV12-3 or TRBV12-4 and TRBJ2-1, with D uncertain. This CDR3 has 13 residues. The CDR3: CASSFRLLNEQSF. The CDR3 region has the DNA TGTGCCAGCAGTTTTCGGCTGCTCAATGAGCAGTCCTTC.

The chain links TRBV19 to TRBJ2-6; D remains unclear. V gave up 6 bases and J gave up 2 bases, with 5 bases separating them. CDR1 LNHDA and CDR2 SQIVND come from the germline V gene (reference sequence). The CDR3 loop spans 13 amino acids. The CDR3 reads CASRETGANVLTF. The CDR3 nucleotides read TGTGCCAGTAGGGAAACTGGGGCCAACGTCCTGACTTTC.

This clonotype has at least ten counts. The chain has TRBV14 and TRBJ1-1; the match to TRBD1 covers 7 bases. Germline V gene sequence: CDR1 SGHDN, CDR2 FVKESK. V shed 3 bases and J 0 bases; nucleotides not matched to a gene: 10. The length of the CDR3 is 17 residues. CDR3 sequence reads: CASSQEPTGPVNTEAFF. CDR3 bases: TGTGCCAGCAGCCAGGAACCGACAGGGCCGGTGAACACTGAAGCTTTCTTT.

This clonotype was seen a handful of times. The V gene is TRBV20-1, the J gene TRBJ2-3; 10 bases agree with TRBD2. V gave up 4 bases and J gave up 2 bases; unmatched junction bases: 3. Germline V gene lookup returns CDR1 DFQATT and CDR2 SNEGSKA (reference sequence). The CDR3 contains 14 residues. DNA for the CDR3: TGCAGTGCTACACTAGCGGGGAACACAGATACGCAGTATTTT. Translation: CSATLAGNTDTQYF.

This chain joins TRBV30 and TRBJ1-6; D is ambiguous. This CDR3 has 13 amino acids. Trimming removed 4 bases from V and 9 bases from J, with 13 bases in between. Germline V gives CDR1 GTSNPN, CDR2 SVGIG (reference sequence). The CDR3: CAWTTTVGSPLHF. CDR3 sequence (DNA): TGTGCCTGGACAACAACCGTCGGTTCACCCCTCCACTTT.

This clonotype was detected many times. The V and J genes are TRBV12-3 or TRBV12-4 and TRBJ1-4, with D hard to call. This CDR3 spans 14 amino acids. V was trimmed by 4 bases and J by 7 bases, leaving 13 bases between them. CDR3 loop: CASSYGLASEKLFF. The CDR3 DNA is TGTGCCAGCAGTTATGGACTCGCTAGTGAAAAACTGTTTTTT.

The sample holds a few counts of this clonotype. The gene calls are TRBV18 and TRBJ2-7; D gene uncertain. The CDR3 has 14 amino acids. Trimming pared 0 bases from V and 2 bases from J, leaving 8 bases between. Germline lookup yields CDR1 KGHSH and CDR2 LQKENI. The CDR3 DNA reads TGTGCCAGCTCACCACCTGGGAATCCCTACGAGCAGTACTTC. Its protein is CASSPPGNPYEQYF.

This clonotype occurred many times. This sequence joins TRBV7-9 and TRBJ1-5; D is possibly TRBD1 (6 bases). The CDR3 covers 17 residues. Trimming shortened V by 0 bases and J by 0 bases, and 12 bases separated the two germline ends. Germline V CDR1 and CDR2: SEHNR, FQNEAQ (reference sequence). The CDR3 DNA follows: TGTGCCAGCAGCTTAGCGGGGACAAGTAATAGCAATCAGCCCCAGCATTTT. Amino acid sequence: CASSLAGTSNSNQPQHF.

This clonotype was observed a handful of times. The rearrangement links TRBV19 to TRBJ2-5; tentatively, D is TRBD2 (5 bases). V dropped 3 bases and J dropped 1 base, with 15 bases sitting between them. This CDR3 has 16 residues. Germline V gene data show CDR1 as LNHDA and CDR2 as SQIVND (reference sequence). The chain's CDR3 is CASSIAPTGIQETQYF. Here the CDR3 DNA reads TGTGCCAGTAGTATTGCTCCGACGGGGATCCAAGAGACCCAGTACTTC. The full variable domain, with the rest looked up from reference TRBV19 and TRBJ2-5, is DGGITQSPKYLFRKEGQNVTLSCEQNLNHDAMYWYRQDPGQGLRLIYYSQIVNDFQKGDIAEGYSVSREKKESFPLTVTSAQKNPTAFYLCASSIAPTGIQETQYFGPGTRLLVL.

This clonotype was counted ten times or more. J is TRBJ2-1 and V is TRBV6-2 or TRBV6-3; 9 bases map to TRBD1. The CDR3 is 14 amino acids. The J segment lost 2 bases and the V segment lost 7 bases, leaving 3 bases of the junction unmatched. The germline CDR1 and CDR2 sequences are MNHEY and SVGEGT. The CDR3 spells CASTGQGTYNEQFF. The CDR3 nucleotides are TGTGCCAGCACCGGACAGGGGACCTACAATGAGCAGTTCTTC.

This clonotype showed up just a few times. The chain couples TRBV6-1 to TRBJ2-4; 9 bases map to TRBD1. Losses at the gene ends were 6 bases for V and 8 bases for J; bases not matched to a gene: 11. The germline V gene has CDR1 MNHNS and CDR2 SASEGT. This CDR3 spans 15 amino acids. The CDR3 sequence is CASSPGQGLWHIQYF. CDR3 in DNA: TGTGCCAGCAGCCCCGGACAGGGGCTTTGGCACATTCAGTACTTC.

This clonotype was counted only a few times. The gene calls are TRBV2 and TRBJ1-2; D is perhaps TRBD1 (5 bases). CDR1 is SNHLY and CDR2 is FYNNEI in the germline V gene. The CDR3 is 13 amino acids. V was shortened by 6 bases and J by 1 base, with 9 bases between the two germline ends. The CDR3 DNA is TGTGCCAGCAGGAGGGACGTTAACTATGGCTACACCTTC. It translates to CASRRDVNYGYTF.